This T cell receptor (beta chain) was sequenced for a study of cytomegalovirus exposure and HLA in healthy donors. On the study more broadly: Genotyping of 400 or so donors showed that about 79% belonged to the Caucasian-associated ancestry cluster.

This CDR3 comprises 11 residues. Trimming stripped 5 bases from V and 8 bases from J, with 9 bases between. Germline CDR1 is SEHNR and CDR2 is FQNEAQ (reference sequence). This clone was counted only a few times. Its target is unknown. This PCR relied on a set of 60 Vbeta primers and 13 Jbeta primers. The repertoire was sequenced with immunoSEQ multiplex PCR; TCRdb's copy has only in-frame clones and lacks some. The table shows about 140,000 clones, with about 78% occurring only once. Points from the study as a whole: TCR beta chain V- and J-gene trimming was linked, in a later analysis, to a missense variant in DCLRE1C. A later analysis found that most CMV-associated TCR beta chains appeared HLA-restricted. Researchers reported that a few CMV-associated chains were confirmed in vitro as CMV antigen-specific.

The source material was PBMCs. This sequence was found in a man between 18 and 35 years old in good health and CMV-seronegative. The chain carries TRBV7-9 and TRBJ1-2, with D hard to call. The CDR3 protein is CASSALEGYTF. CDR3 nucleotides: TGTGCCAGCAGCGCCCTGGAGGGCTACACCTTC.